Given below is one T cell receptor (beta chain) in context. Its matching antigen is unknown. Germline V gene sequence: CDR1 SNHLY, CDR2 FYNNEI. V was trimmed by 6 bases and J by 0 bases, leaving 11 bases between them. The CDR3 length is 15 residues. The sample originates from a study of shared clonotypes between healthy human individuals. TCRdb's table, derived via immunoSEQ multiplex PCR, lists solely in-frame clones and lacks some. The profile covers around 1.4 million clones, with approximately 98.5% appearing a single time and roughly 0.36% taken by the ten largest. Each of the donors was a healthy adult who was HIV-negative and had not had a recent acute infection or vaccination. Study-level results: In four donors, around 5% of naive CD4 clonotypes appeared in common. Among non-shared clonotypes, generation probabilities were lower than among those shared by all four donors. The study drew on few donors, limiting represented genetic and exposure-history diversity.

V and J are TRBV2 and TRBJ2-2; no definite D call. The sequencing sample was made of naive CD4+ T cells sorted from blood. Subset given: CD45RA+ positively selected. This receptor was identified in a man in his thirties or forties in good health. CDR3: CASSYKTPNTGELFF. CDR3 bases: TGTGCCAGCAGCTACAAGACCCCGAACACCGGGGAGCTGTTTTTT.